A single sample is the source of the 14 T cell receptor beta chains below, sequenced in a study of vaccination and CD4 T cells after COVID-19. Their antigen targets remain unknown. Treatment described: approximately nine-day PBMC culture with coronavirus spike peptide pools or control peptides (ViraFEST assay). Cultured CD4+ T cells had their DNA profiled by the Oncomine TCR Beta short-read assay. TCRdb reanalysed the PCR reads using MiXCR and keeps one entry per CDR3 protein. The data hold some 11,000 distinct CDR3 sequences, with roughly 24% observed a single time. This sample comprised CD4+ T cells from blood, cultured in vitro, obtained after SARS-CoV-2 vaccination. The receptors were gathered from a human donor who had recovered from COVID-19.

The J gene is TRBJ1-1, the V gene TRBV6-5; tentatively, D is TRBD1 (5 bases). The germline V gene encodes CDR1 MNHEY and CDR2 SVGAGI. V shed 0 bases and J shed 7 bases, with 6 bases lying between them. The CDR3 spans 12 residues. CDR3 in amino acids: CASSYSGLEAFF. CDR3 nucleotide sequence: TGTGCCAGCAGTTACTCGGGACTTGAAGCTTTCTTT.

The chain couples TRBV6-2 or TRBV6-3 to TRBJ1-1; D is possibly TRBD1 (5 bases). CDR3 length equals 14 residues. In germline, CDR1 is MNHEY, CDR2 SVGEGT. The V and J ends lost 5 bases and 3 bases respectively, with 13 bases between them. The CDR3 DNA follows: TGTGCCAGCAGTCGGCTGCGGGGCGACACTGAAGCTTTCTTT. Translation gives CASSRLRGDTEAFF.

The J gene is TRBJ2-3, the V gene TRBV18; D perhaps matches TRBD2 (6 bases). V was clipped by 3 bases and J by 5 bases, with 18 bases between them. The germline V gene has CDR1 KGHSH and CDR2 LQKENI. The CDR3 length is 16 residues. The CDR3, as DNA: TGTGCCAGCTCACCCTATTCGAGCGGGCAAATAGATACGCAGTATTTT. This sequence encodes CASSPYSSGQIDTQYF.

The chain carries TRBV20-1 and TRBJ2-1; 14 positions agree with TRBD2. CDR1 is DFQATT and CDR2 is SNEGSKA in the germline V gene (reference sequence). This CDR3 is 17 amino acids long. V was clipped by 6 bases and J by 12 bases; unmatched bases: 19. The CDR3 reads CSASTGGGTSGSRLQFF. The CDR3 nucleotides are TGCAGTGCATCGACAGGGGGAGGGACTAGCGGGAGTCGCTTGCAGTTCTTC.

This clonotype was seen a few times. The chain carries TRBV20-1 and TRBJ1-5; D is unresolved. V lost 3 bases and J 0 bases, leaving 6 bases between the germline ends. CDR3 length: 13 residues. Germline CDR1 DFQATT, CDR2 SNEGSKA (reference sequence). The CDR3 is CSASLTSNQPQHF. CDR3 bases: TGCAGTGCTAGCTTAACTAGCAATCAGCCCCAGCATTTT.

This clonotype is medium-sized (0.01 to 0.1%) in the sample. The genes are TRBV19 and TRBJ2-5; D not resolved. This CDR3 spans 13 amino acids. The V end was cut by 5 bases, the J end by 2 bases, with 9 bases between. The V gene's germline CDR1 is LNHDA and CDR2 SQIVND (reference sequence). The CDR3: CASSARLQETQYF. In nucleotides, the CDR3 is TGTGCCAGTAGTGCTAGGCTTCAAGAGACCCAGTACTTC.

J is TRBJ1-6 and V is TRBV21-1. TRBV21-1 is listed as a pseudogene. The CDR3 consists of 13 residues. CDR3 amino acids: CAPRGSYNSPLHF. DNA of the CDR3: TGTGCCCCACGGGGCTCCTATAATTCACCCCTCCACTTT.

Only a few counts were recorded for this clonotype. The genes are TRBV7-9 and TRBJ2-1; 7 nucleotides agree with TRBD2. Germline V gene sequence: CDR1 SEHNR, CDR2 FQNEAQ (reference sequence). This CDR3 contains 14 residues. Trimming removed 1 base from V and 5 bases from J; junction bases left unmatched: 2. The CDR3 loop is CASSLGGGDNEQFF. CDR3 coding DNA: TGTGCCAGCAGCTTAGGGGGGGGAGACAATGAGCAGTTCTTC.

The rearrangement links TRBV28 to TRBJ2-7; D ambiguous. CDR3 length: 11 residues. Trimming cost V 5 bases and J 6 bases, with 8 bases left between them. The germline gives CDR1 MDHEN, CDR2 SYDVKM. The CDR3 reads CASSTSREQYF. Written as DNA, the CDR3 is TGTGCCAGCAGTACCTCACGCGAGCAGTACTTC.

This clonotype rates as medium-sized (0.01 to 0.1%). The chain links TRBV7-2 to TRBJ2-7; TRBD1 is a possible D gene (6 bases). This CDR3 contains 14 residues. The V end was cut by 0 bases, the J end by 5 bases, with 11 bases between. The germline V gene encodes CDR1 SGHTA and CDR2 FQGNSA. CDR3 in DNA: TGTGCCAGCAGCTTAGCGGGGGCGATCAACGAGCAGTACTTC. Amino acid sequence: CASSLAGAINEQYF.

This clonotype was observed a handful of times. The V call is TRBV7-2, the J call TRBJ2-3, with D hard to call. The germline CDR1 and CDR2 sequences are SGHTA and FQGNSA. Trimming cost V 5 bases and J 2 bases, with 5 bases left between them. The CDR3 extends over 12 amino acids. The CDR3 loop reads CASSRYTDTQYF. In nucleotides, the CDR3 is TGTGCCAGCAGCCGATACACAGATACGCAGTATTTT.

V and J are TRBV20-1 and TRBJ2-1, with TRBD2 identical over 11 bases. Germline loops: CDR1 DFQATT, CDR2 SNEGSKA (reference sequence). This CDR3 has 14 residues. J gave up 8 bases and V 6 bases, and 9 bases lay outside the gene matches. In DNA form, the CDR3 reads TGCAGTGCAACCGGACTAGCGGGTACTTATGAGCAGTTCTTC. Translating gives CSATGLAGTYEQFF.

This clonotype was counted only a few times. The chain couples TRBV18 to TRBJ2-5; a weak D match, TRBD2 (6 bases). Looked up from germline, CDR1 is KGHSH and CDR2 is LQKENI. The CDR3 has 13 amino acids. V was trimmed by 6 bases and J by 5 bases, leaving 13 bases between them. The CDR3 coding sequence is TGTGCCAGCTCCGGGGGTACGCCCGAGACCCAGTACTTC. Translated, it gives CASSGGTPETQYF.

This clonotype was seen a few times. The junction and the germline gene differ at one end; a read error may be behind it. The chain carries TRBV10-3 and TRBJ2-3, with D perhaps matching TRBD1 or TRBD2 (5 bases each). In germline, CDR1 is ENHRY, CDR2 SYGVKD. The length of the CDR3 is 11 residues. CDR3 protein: CVSRGPDTQYF. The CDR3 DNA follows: TGCGTGTCGAGGGGCCCCGATACGCAGTATTTT.